The 29 T cell receptor beta chains given below trace back to one sample, sequenced in a study of T cells after yellow fever vaccination. In TCRdb, the 5' RACE reads were re-called with MiXCR into one record per CDR3 protein. The table records fewer than 500,000 distinct CDR3 sequences, around 20% of them present only once. The material sequenced was PBMCs, taken before the yellow fever booster vaccination. The receptor set was obtained from a man between 18 and 35 years old who received the YFV17D yellow fever vaccine.

This clonotype appeared a few times. The chain joins TRBV5-1 to TRBJ1-1; 7 nucleotides agree with TRBD1. With 4 bases clipped from V and 7 bases from J, the junction kept 10 bases outside the gene matches. Germline V gene lookup returns CDR1 SGHRS and CDR2 YFSETQ. This CDR3 has 14 residues. This CDR3 reads CASSVLRQGFEAFF. In nucleotides, the CDR3 is TGCGCCAGCAGCGTCCTTCGACAGGGTTTTGAAGCTTTCTTT. Together with reference TRBV5-1 and TRBJ1-1, the CDR3 gives the full variable domain: KAGVTQTPRYLIKTRGQQVTLSCSPISGHRSVSWYQQTPGQGLQFLFEYFSETQRNKGNFPGRFSGRQFSNSRSEMNVSTLELGDSALYLCASSVLRQGFEAFFGQGTRLTVV.

Only a few counts were recorded for this clonotype. The chain links TRBV20-1 to TRBJ2-5; D is uncertain. Germline CDR1 reads DFQATT; CDR2 reads SNEGSKA (reference sequence). The germline V and J ends were trimmed by 6 bases and 2 bases, with 13 bases remaining between them. This CDR3 contains 13 residues. The CDR3 DNA reads as TGCAGTGCCCGCCGAGACACACAAGAGACCCAGTACTTC. Its translation: CSARRDTQETQYF.

The table lists this clonotype with a few counts. The chain has TRBV12-3 or TRBV12-4 and TRBJ1-1; the D is unclear. The V and J ends lost 7 bases and 2 bases respectively, with 8 bases between them. This CDR3 has 12 residues. The CDR3 DNA follows: TGTGCCAGCATCCTTATAAACACTGAAGCTTTCTTT. It yields the protein CASILINTEAFF.

The rearrangement links TRBV29-1 to TRBJ1-2; D gene unclear. V was pared by 4 bases and J by 5 bases, with 11 bases between. The CDR3 spans 12 residues. Germline V CDR1 and CDR2: SQVTM, ANQGSEA. CDR3 bases: TGCAGCGTTGGGGTACATCGGTATGGCTACACCTTC. This sequence encodes CSVGVHRYGYTF. The complete variable domain, with remaining parts taken from reference TRBV29-1 and TRBJ1-2, reads SAVISQKPSRDICQRGTSLTIQCQVDSQVTMMFWYRQQPGQSLTLIATANQGSEATYESGFVIDKFPISRPNLTFSTLTVSNMSPEDSSIYLCSVGVHRYGYTFGSGTRLTVV.

This clonotype has a handful of counts. The rearrangement joins TRBV27 to TRBJ1-6; D might be TRBD1 (5 bases). The V gene's germline CDR1 is MNHEY and CDR2 SMNVEV (reference sequence). V was shortened by 6 bases and J by 7 bases, with 10 bases between the two germline ends. The CDR3 sequence is 13 residues long. CDR3 sequence: CASRRDGNSPLHF. The DNA of the CDR3 is TGTGCCAGCAGGCGGGACGGAAATTCACCCCTCCACTTT.

This clonotype came up a few times. The V gene is TRBV5-6, the J gene TRBJ2-5, with D unresolved. CDR1 is SGHDT and CDR2 is YYEEEE in the germline V gene. Trimming removed 10 bases from V and 5 bases from J, with 18 bases in between. This CDR3 comprises 13 residues. The CDR3 coding sequence is TGTGCCGCAGGCCGGCCTCTAGGGGAGACCCAGTACTTC. Translation gives CAAGRPLGETQYF.

The table lists this clonotype with a few counts. V is TRBV20-1 and J is TRBJ2-3; D is ambiguous. V was cut by 2 bases and J by 6 bases, with 15 bases left in between. The CDR3 runs 14 residues. Germline values: CDR1 DFQATT, CDR2 SNEGSKA (reference sequence). The DNA of the CDR3 is TGCAGTGCTAGACTTGCTTTCGTGTGGGATACGCAGTATTTT. Amino acid sequence: CSARLAFVWDTQYF.

In DNA, the CDR3 is TGCAGTGCCCGGGAGGGGGGGACAGGGGAGTATGAAGCTTTCTTT. It encodes CSAREGGTGEYEAFF. This chain uses TRBV20-1 with TRBJ1-1; 10 bases are shared with TRBD1. Germline trimming cut 6 bases from V and 7 bases from J; bases unmatched to any gene: 14. CDR1 is DFQATT, CDR2 SNEGSKA, per germline (reference sequence). The CDR3 consists of 15 residues.

This clonotype was recorded a few times. J is TRBJ1-2 and V is TRBV4-1; D not resolved. The CDR3 is 15 amino acids. CDR1 is MGHRA and CDR2 is YSYEKL in the germline V gene. V lost 1 base and J 5 bases, leaving 14 bases between the germline ends. The CDR3 DNA follows: TGCGCCAGCAGCCAAGTGAGCAGACCGGATTATGGCTACACCTTC. This sequence encodes CASSQVSRPDYGYTF.

The V and J genes are TRBV5-1 and TRBJ2-5; 11 bases are a match to TRBD1. Trimming removed 2 bases from V and 4 bases from J; junction bases left unmatched: 4. The CDR3 runs to 15 residues. Germline loops: CDR1 SGHRS, CDR2 YFSETQ. This chain's CDR3 is CASSFTGTGGETQYF. CDR3 DNA sequence: TGCGCCAGCAGCTTCACCGGGACAGGGGGAGAGACCCAGTACTTC.

The table lists this clonotype with a few counts. The chain is built from TRBV9 and TRBJ2-5; either TRBD1 or TRBD2 may fit D (5 bases each). The length of the CDR3 is 15 residues. Germline V gene sequence: CDR1 SGDLS, CDR2 YYNGEE. Trimming cost V 0 bases and J 4 bases, with 13 bases left between them. Here the CDR3 DNA reads TGTGCCAGCAGCGTAGAAGCGTATGGGGGAGAGACCCAGTACTTC. Its protein product is CASSVEAYGGETQYF.

The chain links TRBV12-3 or TRBV12-4 to TRBJ2-3; 10 bases match TRBD2. The length of the CDR3 is 15 residues. V shed 2 bases and J 4 bases; nucleotides not matched to a gene: 3. The CDR3 here is CASSLNSGGSDTQYF. CDR3 coding DNA: TGTGCCAGCAGTTTAAATAGCGGGGGGTCAGATACGCAGTATTTT.

This clonotype was seen more than once but under ten times. This chain joins TRBV4-1 and TRBJ1-6; weak D call: TRBD1 (5 bases). Trimming cost V 1 base and J 10 bases, with 14 bases left between them. Germline V gene data show CDR1 as MGHRA and CDR2 as YSYEKL. There are 15 residues in the CDR3. The CDR3 nucleotides read TGCGCCAGCAGCCAAGCATCCCAGGGAGGGTCACCCCTCCACTTT. This gives the protein CASSQASQGGSPLHF.

V usage is TRBV28 and J usage is TRBJ2-2; D is perhaps TRBD1 (5 bases). With 6 bases removed from V and 3 bases from J, the gap between germline ends came to 17 bases. CDR1 MDHEN and CDR2 SYDVKM come from the germline V gene. The CDR3 runs 16 residues. Here the CDR3 DNA reads TGTGCCAGCAGGAACCAGGGTTGGATGGACACCGGGGAGCTGTTTTTT. Its protein product is CASRNQGWMDTGELFF.

The V and J genes are TRBV3-1 and TRBJ1-6, with D unresolved. CDR1 and CDR2 from the germline V gene are LGHDT and YNNKEL (reference sequence). The CDR3 loop spans 14 amino acids. Trimming removed 8 bases from V and 10 bases from J, with 18 bases in between. For the CDR3, the DNA is TGTGCCAGCCACCAGGAGGCGTTAGGGTCACCCCTCCACTTT. It yields the protein CASHQEALGSPLHF.

This clonotype was observed a handful of times. V and J are TRBV12-3 or TRBV12-4 and TRBJ1-2; no definite D call. This CDR3 region has 14 residues. Trimming cost V 1 base and J 8 bases, with 14 bases left between them. In DNA form, the CDR3 reads TGTGCCAGCAGTTTAGGGGCGAAGAATCTCGGCTACACCTTC. It specifies CASSLGAKNLGYTF.

This clonotype was counted only a few times. The genes are TRBV7-8 and TRBJ1-6; unclear D gene. This CDR3 region has 16 residues. CDR1 SGHVS and CDR2 FQNEAQ come from the germline V gene. V gave up 2 bases and J gave up 0 bases, with 8 bases separating them. CDR3 amino acids: CASSLLESSYNSPLHF. Written as DNA, the CDR3 is TGTGCCAGCAGCTTATTGGAGAGCTCCTATAATTCACCCCTCCACTTT.

This clonotype was detected only a few times. The chain is built from TRBV5-1 and TRBJ1-4, with D possibly matching TRBD1 (6 bases). The CDR3 is 16 amino acids. Deletions cut 2 bases from V and 1 base from J, with 12 bases between. Germline V lookup: CDR1 SGHRS, CDR2 YFSETQ. CDR3 nucleotides: TGCGCCAGCAGCTTTCTAGGGGGAGAAACTAATGAAAAACTGTTTTTT. Translation: CASSFLGGETNEKLFF.

This clonotype appeared a few times. The chain employs TRBV5-6 and TRBJ2-6; 8 nucleotides match TRBD2. The CDR3 sequence is 19 residues long. Trimming at V came to 3 bases and at J to 0 bases, leaving 11 bases not matched to a gene. Germline V gives CDR1 SGHDT, CDR2 YYEEEE. CDR3 nucleotides: TGTGCCAGCAGCTCCTCCCGGGGGGGCCTACTCTCTGGGGCCAACGTCCTGACTTTC. It codes for CASSSSRGGLLSGANVLTF.

This clonotype was seen only a few times. The chain employs TRBV6-2 or TRBV6-3 and TRBJ2-3; 8 nucleotides align to TRBD2. Unmatched junction bases numbered 5, after V lost 4 bases and J lost 2 bases. Germline V CDR1 and CDR2: MNHEY, SVGEGT. This CDR3 contains 15 residues. Here the CDR3 reads CASSSRLAITDTQYF. CDR3 coding DNA: TGTGCCAGCAGTTCCAGACTAGCGATCACAGATACGCAGTATTTT.

This clonotype was detected a few times. V is TRBV6-5 and J is TRBJ2-5, with 8 bases lining up with TRBD2. From germline, CDR1 is MNHEY and CDR2 SVGAGI. The trim removed 11 bases at V and 5 bases at J, leaving 7 bases unmatched. This CDR3 comprises 12 residues. The CDR3 bases are TGTGCCGGCGGACTAGCCCAGGAGACCCAGTACTTC. This encodes CAGGLAQETQYF.

This clonotype has just a few counts. The genes are TRBV18 and TRBJ1-2; D is ambiguous. CDR3 size: 14 residues. Germline loops: CDR1 KGHSH, CDR2 LQKENI. V was pared by 2 bases and J by 0 bases, with 7 bases between. CDR3 nucleotides: TGTGCCAGCTCACCATCTACCACTAACTATGGCTACACCTTC. It yields the protein CASSPSTTNYGYTF.

V is TRBV12-3 or TRBV12-4 and J is TRBJ2-5; D may correspond to TRBD1 or TRBD2 (6 bases each). Trimming cost V 3 bases and J 5 bases, with 16 bases left between them. This CDR3 is built from 15 residues. CDR3 nucleotide sequence: TGTGCCAGCAGTTTTATGGGGGCGGGGACGGAGACCCAGTACTTC. This sequence encodes CASSFMGAGTETQYF.

This sequence joins TRBV12-3 or TRBV12-4 and TRBJ1-3; 7 bases agree with TRBD1. The CDR3 is 16 residues long. Trimming cost V 10 bases and J 1 base; bases outside gene matches: 13. CDR3 region: CATTRVRQGSGNTIYF. The CDR3 nucleotides read TGTGCCACCACGCGCGTTAGACAGGGTTCTGGAAACACCATATATTTT.

The gene calls are TRBV2 and TRBJ1-1; TRBD1 might be the D (6 bases). V lost 6 bases, J lost 6 bases, and 23 bases lay in between. Germline-derived CDR1 and CDR2 are SNHLY and FYNNEI. This CDR3 is built from 16 residues. CDR3 coding DNA: TGTGCCAGCAGCGGCAGAGGTCCTGGGGGGCGGGCTGAAGCTTTCTTT. This gives the protein CASSGRGPGGRAEAFF.

This clonotype was detected a few times. The rearrangement joins TRBV5-1 to TRBJ2-2; TRBD1 might be the D (5 bases). Trimming stripped 9 bases from V and 1 base from J, with 10 bases between. This CDR3 has 13 amino acids. The germline V gene encodes CDR1 SGHRS and CDR2 YFSETQ. This CDR3 reads CATGHENTGELFF. CDR3 DNA: TGCGCCACCGGACACGAGAACACCGGGGAGCTGTTTTTT.

The rearrangement joins TRBV7-9 to TRBJ1-1; TRBD1 matches at 8 bases. The V segment lost 11 bases and the J segment 5 bases; nucleotides outside the gene matches: 10. CDR3 length: 13 amino acids. Per germline, CDR1 SEHNR and CDR2 FQNEAQ (reference sequence). The CDR3 sequence is CAGSQGEGTEAFF. CDR3 in DNA: TGTGCCGGCTCACAGGGGGAAGGGACTGAAGCTTTCTTT.

The chain couples TRBV2 to TRBJ2-2; D unclear. V was trimmed by 5 bases and J by 7 bases, leaving 11 bases between them. Germline-derived CDR1 and CDR2 are SNHLY and FYNNEI. The CDR3 has 13 residues. Here the CDR3 reads CASSLKSFGELFF. The CDR3 DNA reads as TGTGCCAGCAGTTTGAAGAGTTTCGGGGAGCTGTTTTTT.

The chain has TRBV7-3 and TRBJ2-2, with TRBD2 identical over 8 bases. V lost 5 bases, J lost 6 bases, and 8 bases stayed unmatched. This CDR3 is 15 amino acids long. In germline, CDR1 is SGHTA, CDR2 FQGTGA. The CDR3 spells CASSASGGRAGELFF. CDR3 nucleotide sequence: TGTGCCAGCAGCGCCTCGGGGGGGCGAGCCGGGGAGCTGTTTTTT.